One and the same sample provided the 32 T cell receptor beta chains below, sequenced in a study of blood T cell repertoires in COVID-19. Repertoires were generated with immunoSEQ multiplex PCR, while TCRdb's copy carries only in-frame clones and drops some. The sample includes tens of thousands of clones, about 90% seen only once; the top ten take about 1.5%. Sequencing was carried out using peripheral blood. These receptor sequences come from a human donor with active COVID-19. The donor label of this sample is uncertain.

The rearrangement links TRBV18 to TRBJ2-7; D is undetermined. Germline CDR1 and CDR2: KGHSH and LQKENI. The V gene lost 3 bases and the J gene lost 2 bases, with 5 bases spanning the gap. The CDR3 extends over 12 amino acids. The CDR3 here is CASSPETYEQYF. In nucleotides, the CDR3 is TGTGCCAGCTCACCGGAGACCTACGAGCAGTACTTC.

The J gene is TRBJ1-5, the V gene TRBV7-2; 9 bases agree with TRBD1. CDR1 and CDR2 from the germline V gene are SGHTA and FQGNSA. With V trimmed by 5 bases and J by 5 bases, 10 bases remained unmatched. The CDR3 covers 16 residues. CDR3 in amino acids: CASSPTGTGFDQPQHF. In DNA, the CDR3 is TGTGCCAGCAGCCCCACCGGGACAGGGTTCGATCAGCCCCAGCATTTT.

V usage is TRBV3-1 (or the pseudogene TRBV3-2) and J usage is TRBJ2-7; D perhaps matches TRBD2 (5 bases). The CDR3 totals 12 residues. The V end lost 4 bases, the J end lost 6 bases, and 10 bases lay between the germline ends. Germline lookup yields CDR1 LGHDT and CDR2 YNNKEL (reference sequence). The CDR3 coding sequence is TGTGCCAGCAGCCCCAGAGGAGGCGAGCAGTACTTC. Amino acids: CASSPRGGEQYF.

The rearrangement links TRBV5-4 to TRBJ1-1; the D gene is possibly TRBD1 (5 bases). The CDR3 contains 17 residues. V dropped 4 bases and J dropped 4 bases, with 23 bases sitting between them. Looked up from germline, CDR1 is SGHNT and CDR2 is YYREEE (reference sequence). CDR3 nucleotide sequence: TGTGCCAGCAGCAAGGAAGTACAGGCCAGCTTGCGCACTGAAGCTTTCTTT. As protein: CASSKEVQASLRTEAFF.

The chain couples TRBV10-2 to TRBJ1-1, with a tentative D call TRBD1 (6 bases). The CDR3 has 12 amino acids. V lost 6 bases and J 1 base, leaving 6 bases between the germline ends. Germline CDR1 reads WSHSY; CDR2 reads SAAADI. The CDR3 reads CASRTGNTEAFF. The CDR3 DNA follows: TGCGCCAGCAGGACAGGGAACACTGAAGCTTTCTTT.

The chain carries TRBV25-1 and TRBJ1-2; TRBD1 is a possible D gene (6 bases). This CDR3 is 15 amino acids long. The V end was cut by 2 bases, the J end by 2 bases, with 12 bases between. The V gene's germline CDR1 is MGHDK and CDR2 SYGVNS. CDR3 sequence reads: CASSEVGGPNYGYTF. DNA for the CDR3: TGTGCCAGCAGTGAAGTGGGGGGGCCCAACTATGGCTACACCTTC.

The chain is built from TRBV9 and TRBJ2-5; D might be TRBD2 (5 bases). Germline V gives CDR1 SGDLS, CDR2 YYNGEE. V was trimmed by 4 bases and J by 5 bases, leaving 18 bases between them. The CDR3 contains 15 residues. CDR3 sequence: CASSPSRPRGETQYF. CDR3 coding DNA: TGTGCCAGCAGCCCCTCCCGCCCACGAGGGGAGACCCAGTACTTC.

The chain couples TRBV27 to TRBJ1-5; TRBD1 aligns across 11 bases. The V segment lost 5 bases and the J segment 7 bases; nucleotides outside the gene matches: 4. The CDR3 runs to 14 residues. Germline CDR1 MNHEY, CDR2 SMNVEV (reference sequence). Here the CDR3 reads CASSRTGGSQPQHF. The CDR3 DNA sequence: TGTGCCAGCAGTCGGACAGGGGGCAGCCAGCCCCAGCATTTT.

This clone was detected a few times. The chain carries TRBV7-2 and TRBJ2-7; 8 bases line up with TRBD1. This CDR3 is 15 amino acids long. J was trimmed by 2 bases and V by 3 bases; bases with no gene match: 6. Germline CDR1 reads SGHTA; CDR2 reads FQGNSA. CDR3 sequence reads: CASSFPDRAAYEQYF. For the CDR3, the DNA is TGTGCCAGCAGCTTCCCGGACAGGGCGGCCTACGAGCAGTACTTC.

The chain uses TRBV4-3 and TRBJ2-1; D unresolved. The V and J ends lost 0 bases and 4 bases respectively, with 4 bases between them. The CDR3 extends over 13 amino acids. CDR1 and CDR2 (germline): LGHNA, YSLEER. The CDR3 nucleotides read TGCGCCAGCAGCCAAGACCAGTACAATGAGCAGTTCTTC. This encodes CASSQDQYNEQFF.

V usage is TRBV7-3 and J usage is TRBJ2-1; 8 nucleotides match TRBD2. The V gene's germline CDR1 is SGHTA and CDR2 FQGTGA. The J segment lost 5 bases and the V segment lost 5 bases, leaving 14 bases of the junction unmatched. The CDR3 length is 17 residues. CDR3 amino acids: CASSLPSGRGADNEQFF. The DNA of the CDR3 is TGTGCCAGCAGCCTCCCCTCGGGGCGGGGGGCCGACAATGAGCAGTTCTTC.

CDR3 sequence reads: CASSLTAAGAPYEQYF. As DNA, the CDR3 is TGTGCCAGCAGCCTCACAGCGGCGGGGGCCCCCTACGAGCAGTACTTC. This chain connects TRBV7-2 to TRBJ2-7; D is perhaps TRBD2 (7 bases). The germline CDR1 and CDR2 sequences are SGHTA and FQGNSA. The CDR3 loop spans 16 amino acids. V lost 5 bases to trimming and J lost 2 bases, with 19 bases between them.

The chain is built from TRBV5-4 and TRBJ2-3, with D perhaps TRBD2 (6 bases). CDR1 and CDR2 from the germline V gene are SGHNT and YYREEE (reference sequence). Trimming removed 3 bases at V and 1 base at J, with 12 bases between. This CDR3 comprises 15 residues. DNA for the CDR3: TGTGCCAGCAGCTATGTGGGAGGAGGCACAGATACGCAGTATTTT. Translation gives CASSYVGGGTDTQYF.

DNA for the CDR3: TGTGCCAGCAGCCAAGACCAACGGTCGGGGCAGCCCCAGCATTTT. It translates to CASSQDQRSGQPQHF. V usage is TRBV4-2 and J usage is TRBJ1-5; D gene unclear. Trimming took 0 bases from V and 7 from J, leaving 13 bases between them. Germline loops: CDR1 LGHNA, CDR2 YNFKEQ. This CDR3 is built from 15 residues.

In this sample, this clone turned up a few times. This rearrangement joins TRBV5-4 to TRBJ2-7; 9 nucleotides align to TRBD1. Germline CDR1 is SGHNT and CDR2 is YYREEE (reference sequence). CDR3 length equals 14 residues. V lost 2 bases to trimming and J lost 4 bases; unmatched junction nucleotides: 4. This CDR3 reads CASSFGQGNYEQYF. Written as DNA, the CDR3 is TGTGCCAGCAGCTTCGGACAGGGGAATTACGAGCAGTACTTC.

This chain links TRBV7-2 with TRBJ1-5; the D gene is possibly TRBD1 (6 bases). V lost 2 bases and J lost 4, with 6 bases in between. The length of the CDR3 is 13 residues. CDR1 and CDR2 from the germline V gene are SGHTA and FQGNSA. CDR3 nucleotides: TGTGCCAGCAGCTTACAGGGGAATCAGCCCCAGCATTTT. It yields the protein CASSLQGNQPQHF.

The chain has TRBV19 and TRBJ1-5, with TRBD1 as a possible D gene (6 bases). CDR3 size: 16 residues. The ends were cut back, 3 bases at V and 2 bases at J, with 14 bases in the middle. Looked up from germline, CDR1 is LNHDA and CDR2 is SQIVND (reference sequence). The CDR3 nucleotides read TGTGCCAGTAGTATTCAGGGGCAGATGGGCAATCAGCCCCAGCATTTT. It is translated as CASSIQGQMGNQPQHF.

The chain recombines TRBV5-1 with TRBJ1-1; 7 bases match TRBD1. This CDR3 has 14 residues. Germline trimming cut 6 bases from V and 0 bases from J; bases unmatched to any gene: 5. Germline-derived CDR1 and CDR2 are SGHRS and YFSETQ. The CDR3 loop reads CASTGQVMNTEAFF. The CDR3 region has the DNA TGCGCCAGCACCGGACAGGTGATGAACACTGAAGCTTTCTTT.

CDR3 nucleotide sequence: TGTGCCAGCAGCGTTAGAACCTCAGATACGCAGTATTTT. Protein product: CASSVRTSDTQYF. The rearrangement joins TRBV9 to TRBJ2-3; no reliable D call. V was pared by 2 bases and J by 4 bases, with 8 bases between. This CDR3 is 13 amino acids long. Germline CDR1 reads SGDLS; CDR2 reads YYNGEE. The full variable domain, with the rest looked up from reference TRBV9 and TRBJ2-3, is DSGVTQTPKHLITATGQRVTLRCSPRSGDLSVYWYQQSLDQGLQFLIQYYNGEERAKGNILERFSAQQFPDLHSELNLSSLELGDSALYFCASSVRTSDTQYFGPGTRLTVL.

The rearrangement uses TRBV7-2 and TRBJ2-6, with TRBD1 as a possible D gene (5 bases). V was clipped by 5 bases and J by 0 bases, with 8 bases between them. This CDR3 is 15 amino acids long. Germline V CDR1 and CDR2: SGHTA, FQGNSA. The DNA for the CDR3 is TGTGCCAGCAGCGGACACTCCTCTGGGGCCAACGTCCTGACTTTC. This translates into CASSGHSSGANVLTF.

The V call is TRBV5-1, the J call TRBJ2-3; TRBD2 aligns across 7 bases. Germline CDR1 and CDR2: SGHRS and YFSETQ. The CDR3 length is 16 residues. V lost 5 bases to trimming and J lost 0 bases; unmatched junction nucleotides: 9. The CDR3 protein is CASRLPLSGSTDTQYF. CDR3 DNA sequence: TGCGCCAGCAGGCTTCCTCTTAGCGGGAGCACAGATACGCAGTATTTT. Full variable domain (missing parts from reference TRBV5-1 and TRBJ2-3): KAGVTQTPRYLIKTRGQQVTLSCSPISGHRSVSWYQQTPGQGLQFLFEYFSETQRNKGNFPGRFSGRQFSNSRSEMNVSTLELGDSALYLCASRLPLSGSTDTQYFGPGTRLTVL.

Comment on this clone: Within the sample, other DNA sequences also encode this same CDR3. The CDR3: CASSHPNGLNTEAFF. As DNA, the CDR3 is TGCGCCAGCAGCCACCCGAATGGGCTGAACACTGAAGCTTTCTTT. The V gene is TRBV4-1, the J gene TRBJ1-1; D call uncertain. CDR3 length: 15 residues. The germline V gene has CDR1 MGHRA and CDR2 YSYEKL. V shed 3 bases and J shed 0 bases, with 11 bases lying between them.

The CDR3 DNA reads TGTGCCAGCAGCCGCGGACAGACCTACGAGCAGTACTTC. Its protein product is CASSRGQTYEQYF. This chain links TRBV7-8 with TRBJ2-7; a possible D gene is TRBD1 (6 bases). V lost 5 bases and J 2 bases, leaving 10 bases between the germline ends. Germline V gene sequence: CDR1 SGHVS, CDR2 FQNEAQ. This CDR3 has 13 residues.

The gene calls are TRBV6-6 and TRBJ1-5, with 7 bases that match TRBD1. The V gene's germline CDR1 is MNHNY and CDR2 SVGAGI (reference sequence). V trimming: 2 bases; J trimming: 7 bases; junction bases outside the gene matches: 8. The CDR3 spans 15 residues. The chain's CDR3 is CASSYDDRAQQPQHF. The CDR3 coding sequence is TGTGCCAGCAGTTACGACGACAGGGCACAACAGCCCCAGCATTTT.

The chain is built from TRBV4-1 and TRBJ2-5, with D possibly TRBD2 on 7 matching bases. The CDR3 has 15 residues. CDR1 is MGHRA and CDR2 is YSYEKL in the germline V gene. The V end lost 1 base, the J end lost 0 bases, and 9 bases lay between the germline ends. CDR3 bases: TGCGCCAGCAGCCAAGGGGGGGGCCACCAAGAGACCCAGTACTTC. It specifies CASSQGGGHQETQYF.

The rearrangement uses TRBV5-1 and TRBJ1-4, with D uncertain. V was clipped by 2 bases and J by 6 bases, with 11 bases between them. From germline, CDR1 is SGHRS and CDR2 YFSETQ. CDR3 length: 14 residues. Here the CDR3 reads CASSFSGYDEKLFF. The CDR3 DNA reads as TGCGCCAGCAGCTTTTCGGGTTACGATGAAAAACTGTTTTTT.

CDR3 region: CASSLGVPRELFF. CDR3 sequence (DNA): TGTGCCAGCAGTTTAGGAGTCCCCCGGGAGCTGTTTTTT. V and J are TRBV12-3 or TRBV12-4 and TRBJ2-2; D uncertain. This CDR3 is built from 13 residues. Trimming stripped 1 base from V and 9 bases from J, with 9 bases between.

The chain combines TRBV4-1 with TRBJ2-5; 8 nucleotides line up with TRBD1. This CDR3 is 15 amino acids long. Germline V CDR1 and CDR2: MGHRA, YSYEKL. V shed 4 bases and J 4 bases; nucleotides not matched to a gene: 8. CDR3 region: CASSLTGQGAETQYF. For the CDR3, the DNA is TGCGCCAGCAGCCTAACGGGCCAGGGGGCAGAGACCCAGTACTTC.

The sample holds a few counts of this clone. The CDR3 region has the DNA TGTGCCAGGAGGGGAGGGGAGGGTTCACCCCTCCACTTT. Its protein product is CARRGGEGSPLHF. V usage is TRBV2 and J usage is TRBJ1-6; D may be TRBD1 (5 bases). Deletions cut 9 bases from V and 9 bases from J, with 15 bases between. The germline gives CDR1 SNHLY, CDR2 FYNNEI. There are 13 residues in the CDR3.

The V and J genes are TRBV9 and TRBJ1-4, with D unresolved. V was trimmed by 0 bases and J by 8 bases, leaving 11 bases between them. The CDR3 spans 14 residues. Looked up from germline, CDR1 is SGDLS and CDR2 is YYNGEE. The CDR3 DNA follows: TGTGCCAGCAGCGTAGGATATCGGGAGGAAAAACTGTTTTTT. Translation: CASSVGYREEKLFF.

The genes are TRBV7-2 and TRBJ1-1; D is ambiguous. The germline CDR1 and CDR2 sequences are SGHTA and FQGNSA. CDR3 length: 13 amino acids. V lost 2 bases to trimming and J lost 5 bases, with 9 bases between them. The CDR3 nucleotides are TGTGCCAGCAGCTTAAGTGCGGGGACTGAAGCTTTCTTT. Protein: CASSLSAGTEAFF.

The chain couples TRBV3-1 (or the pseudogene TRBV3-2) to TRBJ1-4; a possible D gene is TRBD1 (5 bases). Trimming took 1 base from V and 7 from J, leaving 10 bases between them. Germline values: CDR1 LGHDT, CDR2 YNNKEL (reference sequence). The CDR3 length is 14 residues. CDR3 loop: CASSQGGGSEKLFF. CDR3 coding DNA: TGTGCCAGCAGCCAAGGGGGGGGTTCTGAAAAACTGTTTTTT.